Reported below is one T cell receptor beta chain. Its antigen specificity is not known. No much larger clone is present one base from it, and per-base qualities are unavailable. This record belongs to a study of T cell changes during pregnancy in multiple sclerosis (dated by TCRdb to the late 2010s). For context, the study as a whole: The study looked at changes in the T cell repertoire across pregnancy in women with multiple sclerosis.

V lost 3 bases and J lost 3 bases; the stretch between them is 8 bases long. The germline V gene sets CDR1 to MNHNS and CDR2 to SASEGT. The CDR3, from cysteine to phenylalanine, totals 13 residues. Only CDR3 DNA is held: 39 bases, read in frame from base 1. Libraries were made using the immunoSEQ multiplex PCR assay. Not all clones reach the TCRdb copy of this immuneACCESS table, which keeps in-frame sequences only. Checked studies attribute under half of the gap to unresolved V genes and leave the rest unexplained. This sample gives around 38,000 clones in total; about nine tenths of them show up just once. Of the sample, approximately 6.1% is held by the ten largest clones.

The TCR comes from a female donor with multiple sclerosis, enrolled in a pregnancy study. Recombination linked TRBV6-1 to TRBJ1-2; TRBD1 is possibly the D segment (5 matching bases). The sample was CD8+ T cells from peripheral blood mononuclear cells, taken in the second trimester of pregnancy. The nucleotide sequence reads as follows: TGTGCCAGCAGTGAGGGGCGGTACTATGGCTACACCTTC. Its product reads: CASSEGRYYGYTF.